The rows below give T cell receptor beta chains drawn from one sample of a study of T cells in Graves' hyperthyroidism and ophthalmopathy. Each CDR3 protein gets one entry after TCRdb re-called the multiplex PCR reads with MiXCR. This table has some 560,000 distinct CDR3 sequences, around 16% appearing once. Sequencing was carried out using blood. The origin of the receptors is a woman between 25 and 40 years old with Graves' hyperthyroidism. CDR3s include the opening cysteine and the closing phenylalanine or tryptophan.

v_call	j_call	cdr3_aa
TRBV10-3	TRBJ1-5	CATSDRSGDQPQHF
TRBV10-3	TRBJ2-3	CAISEYGGPKDTQYF
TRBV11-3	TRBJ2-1	CASSESPSGSGVGEQFF
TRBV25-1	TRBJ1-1	CASSGGSLMVGGNTEAFF
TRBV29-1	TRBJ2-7	CSVGAGGRHEQYF
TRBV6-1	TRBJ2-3	CASSSGTANSDTQYF
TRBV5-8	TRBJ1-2	CASSWDRANYGYTF
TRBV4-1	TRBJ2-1	CASSQVLTLGFYNEQFF
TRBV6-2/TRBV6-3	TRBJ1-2	CASTWSLNYGYTF
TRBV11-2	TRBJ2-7	CASSLVLGFGEQYF
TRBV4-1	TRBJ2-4	CASSLGLAGTKNIQYF
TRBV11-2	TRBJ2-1	CASSRGTSVSSYNEQFF
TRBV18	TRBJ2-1	CASSPPGTSGRAYNEQFF
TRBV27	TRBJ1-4	CASQGPRREKLFF
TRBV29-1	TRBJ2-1	CSVGEGLAGTNEQLF
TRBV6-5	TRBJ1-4	CASSYSGTLTEKLFF
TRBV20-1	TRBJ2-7	CSARRDTYEQYF
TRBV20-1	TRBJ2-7	CSATQGLLPYEQYF
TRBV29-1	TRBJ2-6	CSVEAWDRGRASGANVLTF
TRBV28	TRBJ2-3	CASSTTYRADTRHTQYF
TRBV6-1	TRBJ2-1	CASRKDRDYYNEQFF
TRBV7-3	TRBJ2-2	CASSPATGELFF
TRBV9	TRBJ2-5	CASSVDPRETQYF
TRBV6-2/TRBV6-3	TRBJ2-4	CASRPLLGAKNIQYF
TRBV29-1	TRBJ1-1	CSVDGGSNTEAFF
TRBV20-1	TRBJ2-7	CSARALDQWDHEQYF
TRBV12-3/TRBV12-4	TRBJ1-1	CASSLMGPMNTEAFF
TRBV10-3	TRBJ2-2	CATGLAGYTGELFF
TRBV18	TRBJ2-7	CASSPSYTGRPYEQYF
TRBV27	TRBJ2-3	CASSPSLWSRTDTQYF
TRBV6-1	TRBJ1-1	CASSEMYGNTEAFF
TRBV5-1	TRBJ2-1	CASSSPEGLAGGRGSYNEQFF
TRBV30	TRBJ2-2	CAWNEGNTGELFF
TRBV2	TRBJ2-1	CASPRLFGGTYNEQFF
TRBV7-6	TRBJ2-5	CASSLASGQETQYF
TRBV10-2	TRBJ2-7	CASSDPGTSGSNEQYF
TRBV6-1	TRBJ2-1	CASKEGGHNEQFF
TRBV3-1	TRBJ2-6	CASSQDPGAAGANVLTF
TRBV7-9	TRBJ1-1	CASSLAPGAATEAFF
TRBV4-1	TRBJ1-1	CASSQGVRPGTEAFF
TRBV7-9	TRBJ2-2	CASSSRGQGTGELFF